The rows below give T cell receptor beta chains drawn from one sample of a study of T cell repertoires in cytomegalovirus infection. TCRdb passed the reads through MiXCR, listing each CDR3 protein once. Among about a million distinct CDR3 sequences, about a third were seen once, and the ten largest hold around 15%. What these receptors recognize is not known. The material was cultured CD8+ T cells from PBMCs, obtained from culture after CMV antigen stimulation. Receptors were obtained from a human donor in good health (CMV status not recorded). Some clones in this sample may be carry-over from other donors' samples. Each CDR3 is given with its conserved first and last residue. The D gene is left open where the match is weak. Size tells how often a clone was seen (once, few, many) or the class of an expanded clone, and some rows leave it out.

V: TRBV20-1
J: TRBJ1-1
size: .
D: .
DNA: TGCAGTGCCTGGGACTGGACGAACACTGAAGCTTTCTTT
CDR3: CSAWDWTNTEAFF

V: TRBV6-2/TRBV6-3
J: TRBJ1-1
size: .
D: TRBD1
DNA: TGTGCCAGCAGTCCTCCGAGAGGGACAGAATTCAACACTGAAGCTTTCTTT
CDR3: CASSPPRGTEFNTEAFF

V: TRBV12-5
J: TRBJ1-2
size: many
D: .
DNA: TGTGCTAGTGGTTTGGTACGGGAGGTATATGGTGGCTACACCTTC
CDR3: CASGLVREVYGGYTF

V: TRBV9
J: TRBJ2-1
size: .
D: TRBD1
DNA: TGTGCCAGCAGCTTATCCACAGGGGGCGGCTTCAATGAGCAGTTCTTC
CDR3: CASSLSTGGGFNEQFF

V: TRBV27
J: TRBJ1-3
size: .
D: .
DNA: TGTGCCAGCGGGGTCTCTGGAAACACCATATATTTT
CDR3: CASGVSGNTIYF

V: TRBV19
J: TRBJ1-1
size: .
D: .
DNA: TGTGCCAGTACCCTCACACCGATGAACACTGAAGCTTTCTTT
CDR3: CASTLTPMNTEAFF

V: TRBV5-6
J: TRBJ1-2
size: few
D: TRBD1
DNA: TGTGCCAGCAGCCGGACAGGGTCTGGCTACACCTTC
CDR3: CASSRTGSGYTF

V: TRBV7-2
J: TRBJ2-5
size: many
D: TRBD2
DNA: TGTGCCAGCAGCTTCCCCCTCGGCGGGGGGGGACACGAGACCCAGTACTTC
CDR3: CASSFPLGGGGHETQYF

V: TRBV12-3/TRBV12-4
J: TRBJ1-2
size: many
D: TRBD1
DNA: TGTGCCAGCATCGGACAGGGCAACTATGGCTACACCTTC
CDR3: CASIGQGNYGYTF

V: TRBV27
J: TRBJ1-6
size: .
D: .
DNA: TGTGCCAGCAGTTTATGGGGGACCAATTCACCCCTCCACTTT
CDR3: CASSLWGTNSPLHF

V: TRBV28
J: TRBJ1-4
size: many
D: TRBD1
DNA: TGTGCCAGCAGTTCTACAGGGGGAACTAATGAAAAACTGTTTTTT
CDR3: CASSSTGGTNEKLFF

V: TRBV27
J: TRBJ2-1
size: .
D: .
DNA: TGTGCCAGCAGGAGGCTCGCACGTGAGGATGAGCAGTTCTTC
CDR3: CASRRLAREDEQFF

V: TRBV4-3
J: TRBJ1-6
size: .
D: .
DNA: TGCGCCAGCAGCCAAGATAACATGTATTCACCCCTCCACTTT
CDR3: CASSQDNMYSPLHF

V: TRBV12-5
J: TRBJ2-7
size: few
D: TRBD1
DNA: TGTGCTAGTGGACACACCCCGACAGGGGTGATCGACGAGCAGTACTTC
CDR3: CASGHTPTGVIDEQYF

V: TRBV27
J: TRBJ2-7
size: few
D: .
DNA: TGTGCCAGCAGTTTGATAACTGCTCTCCCCGGCGAGCAGTACTTC
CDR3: CASSLITALPGEQYF

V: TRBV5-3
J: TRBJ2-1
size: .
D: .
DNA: TGTGCCAGCAGCTTGGTCAGGCGAACGGACAATGAGCAGTTCTTC
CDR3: CASSLVRRTDNEQFF

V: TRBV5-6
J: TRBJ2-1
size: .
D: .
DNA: TGTGCCAGCACCCATGGGGGGGGGGCCCTCCGAGAGCAGTTCTTC
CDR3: CASTHGGGALREQFF

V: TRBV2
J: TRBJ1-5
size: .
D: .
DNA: TGTGCCAGCGAGTCTAGGGCACTCAATCAGCCCCAGCATTTT
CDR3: CASESRALNQPQHF

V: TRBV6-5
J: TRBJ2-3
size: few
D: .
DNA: TGTGCCAGCAGTTACCCAGCAGGAGTAGGGGATACGCAGTATTTT
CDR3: CASSYPAGVGDTQYF

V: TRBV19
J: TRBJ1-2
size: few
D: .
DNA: TGTGCCAGTCGGCACTATGGCTACACCTTC
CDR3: CASRHYGYTF

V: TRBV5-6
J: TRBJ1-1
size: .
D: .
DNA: TGTGCCAGCAGCTTGGTCTTCGTGGGGCGAGACACTGAAGCTTTCTTT
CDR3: CASSLVFVGRDTEAFF

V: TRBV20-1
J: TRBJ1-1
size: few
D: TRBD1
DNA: TGCAGTGCCCGCGATAGGCGACAGGGAGTTAACACTGAAGCTTTCTTT
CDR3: CSARDRRQGVNTEAFF